This TCR beta chain came from a study of cytomegalovirus exposure and HLA in healthy donors. Study-level results: According to an earlier analysis, most TCR beta V segments yielded productive rearrangements about 87% or about 30% of the time. The authors later linked a missense DCLRE1C variant to TCR beta V- and J-gene trimming. More clonal expansion characterized HLA-associated TCR beta chains than equally common others in a later analysis.

The primer mix had 60 Vbeta and 13 Jbeta primers. The data were produced by immunoSEQ multiplex PCR, yet TCRdb's version contains in-frame clones alone and is incomplete. The sample lists about 160,000 clones; roughly 70% were seen once. The CDR3 is 14 residues long. From germline, CDR1 is MGHRA and CDR2 YSYEKL. Trimming removed 4 bases from V and 3 bases from J, with 10 bases in between. The table lists this clone with a few counts. Its specificity is not known. This clonotype originated in a woman between 50 and 59 years old in good health and CMV-seropositive. Sequencing was performed on PBMCs. This chain connects TRBV4-1 to TRBJ1-5; D is uncertain. The CDR3 spells CASSPRIDNQPQHF. The CDR3 DNA sequence: TGCGCCAGCAGCCCGCGGATCGACAATCAGCCCCAGCATTTT.